Here is one T cell receptor (beta chain) with its context. This record comes from a study of patients and donors after allogeneic stem cell transplantation. TCRdb fed the RT-PCR reads into MiXCR, producing one record per CDR3 protein. The table has roughly 140,000 distinct CDR3 sequences, about a third seen once. Sequenced input: blood, either unsorted or a sorted T cell fraction (not recorded which). The TCR was taken from a human donor who was either an allogeneic HSCT recipient or a stem cell or donor lymphocyte infusion donor (not recorded which). It is not recorded whose cells these are; they may come from a transplant donor.

The DNA of the CDR3 is TGCAGTGCTAGAGGCCACAGGGGGCCTAACGAGCAGTACGTC. Protein: CSARGHRGPNEQYV. J is TRBJ2-7 and V is TRBV20-1; TRBD1 matches 9 bases. CDR1 DFQATT and CDR2 SNEGSKA come from the germline V gene (reference sequence). The CDR3 loop spans 14 amino acids. The V and J ends lost 1 base and 5 bases, in that order; junction bases with no gene match: 6.